These 10 T cell receptor beta chains were all obtained from the same sample, sequenced in a study of spatial heterogeneity in lung cancer (dated 2019 in TCRdb). Beyond this particular receptor, the publication reports: The tumor nonsynonymous mutation count correlated with the number of expanded intratumoral alpha and beta TCRs.

The library was produced with 5' RACE. The listed sequencing device is NextSeq 500. TCRdb redid the processing of the public reads, applying fastp at Q25 and MiXCR, and retained in-frame beta chains. Records with the same CDR3 protein are collapsed into one entry carrying the most frequent genes and DNA. For this sample there are around 9,000 distinct CDR3 sequences; roughly 4.3% appear just once. Together, the top ten hold 11% of the sample. These TCRs' antigens remain unknown. This sample's time point label indicates: sample taken at primary tumor resection. Specimen: lung tumor tissue, collected at surgery. All receptors come from a female donor with early-stage non-small cell lung cancer.

In this sample, this clonotype turned up many times. The chain is built from TRBV27 and TRBJ1-2; maybe TRBD1 (5 bases). The CDR3 has 15 residues. Trimming removed 6 bases at V and 4 bases at J, with 18 bases between. CDR1 and CDR2 (germline): MNHEY, SMNVEV (reference sequence). Here the CDR3 DNA reads TGTGCCAGCAGCCAAAGGGCAGGGTTTACCTATGGCTACACCTTC. Translated, it gives CASSQRAGFTYGYTF.

This clonotype came up many times. In DNA form, the CDR3 reads TGCGCCAGCAGCTTCGGACACCCGAACACTGAAGCTTTCTTT. Protein sequence: CASSFGHPNTEAFF. The rearrangement uses TRBV5-1 and TRBJ1-1; D is perhaps TRBD1 (5 bases). CDR1 and CDR2 from the germline V gene are SGHRS and YFSETQ. This CDR3 contains 14 residues. The V and J ends lost 2 bases and 1 base respectively, with 9 bases between them.

This clonotype was counted many times. In DNA form, the CDR3 reads TGTGCCAGCAGCTCAAGCCGGGCCGACACTGAAGCTTTCTTT. Its protein is CASSSSRADTEAFF. The chain couples TRBV7-2 to TRBJ1-1; D unclear. The V end was cut by 4 bases, the J end by 3 bases, with 12 bases between. This CDR3 spans 14 amino acids. Germline V CDR1 and CDR2: SGHTA, FQGNSA.

This clonotype was detected ten times or more. The rearrangement joins TRBV12-5 to TRBJ2-1, with D maybe TRBD1 (7 bases). The CDR3 is made up of 14 amino acids. The germline CDR1 and CDR2 sequences are LGHNT and FRNRAP. V lost 6 bases, J lost 8 bases, and 17 bases lay in between. The CDR3 DNA is TGTGCTAGTGGCCCCCAGGGGGGCTGGGATGAGCAGTTCTTC. Amino acids: CASGPQGGWDEQFF. Drawing the rest from reference TRBV12-5 and TRBJ2-1, the complete variable domain is DARVTQTPRHKVTEMGQEVTMRCQPILGHNTVFWYRQTMMQGLELLAYFRNRAPLDDSGMPKDRFSAEMPDATLATLKIQPSEPRDSAVYFCASGPQGGWDEQFFGPGTRLTVL.

The V and J genes are TRBV20-1 and TRBJ2-5; TRBD2 matches 15 bases. The CDR3 runs to 17 residues. The germline gives CDR1 DFQATT, CDR2 SNEGSKA (reference sequence). V was clipped by 5 bases and J by 4 bases; unmatched bases: 11. The CDR3 DNA reads TGCAGTGCTGACCCGGGACTAGCGGGAGGAATCGGAGAGACCCAGTACTTC. Its protein product is CSADPGLAGGIGETQYF.

This clonotype was seen at least ten times. The CDR3 coding sequence is TGCAGCCCAGGGACGGGACTAGCGGACAACAATGAGCAGTTCTTC. Amino acids: CSPGTGLADNNEQFF. The rearrangement uses TRBV20-1 and TRBJ2-1, with 11 bases fitting TRBD2. CDR3 size: 15 residues. CDR1 is DFQATT, CDR2 SNEGSKA, per germline (reference sequence).

At least ten counts were recorded for this clonotype. This chain links TRBV2 with TRBJ2-3; 10 bases are a match to TRBD2. CDR1 is SNHLY and CDR2 is FYNNEI in the germline V gene. This CDR3 is built from 14 residues. With V trimmed by 9 bases and J by 1 base, 4 bases remained unmatched. This CDR3 is CARSGTSGTDTQYF. The CDR3 region has the DNA TGTGCCAGATCCGGGACTAGCGGCACAGATACGCAGTATTTT.

There are many counts of this clonotype. The V call is TRBV12-3 or TRBV12-4, the J call TRBJ1-1; D ambiguous. Trimming removed 5 bases from V and 1 base from J, with 8 bases in between. The CDR3 is 13 amino acids. CDR3 sequence reads: CASSRPGNTEAFF. In DNA form, the CDR3 reads TGTGCCAGCAGTCGGCCCGGGAACACTGAAGCTTTCTTT.

This clonotype was observed many times. The rearrangement joins TRBV11-2 to TRBJ1-1, with 8 bases aligning to TRBD1. Germline lookup yields CDR1 SGHAT and CDR2 FQNNGV. V gave up 3 bases and J gave up 9 bases; unmatched junction bases: 6. The CDR3 sequence is 13 residues long. Written as DNA, the CDR3 is TGTGCCAGCAGCTTGGGACAGGCGAAAAAAGCTTTCTTT. Amino acid sequence: CASSLGQAKKAFF.

This clonotype was seen at least ten times. V and J are TRBV7-6 and TRBJ2-7; weak D call: TRBD1 (5 bases). The CDR3 spans 15 residues. The V gene lost 1 base and the J gene lost 0 bases, with 10 bases spanning the gap. The germline CDR1 and CDR2 sequences are SGHVS and FNYEAQ. The CDR3 here is CASSLVDSSSYEQYF. The CDR3 DNA reads TGTGCCAGCAGCTTAGTCGACAGTAGCTCCTACGAGCAGTACTTC.